This TCR beta chain comes out of a study of tumor-infiltrating lymphocytes in primary liver carcinoma. It was from roughly 20-30 mg of unsorted bulk tissue that RNA and DNA were co-extracted. Points on this clonotype: The conserved closing phenylalanine or tryptophan is absent in this CDR3, likely reflecting a read error.

The researchers produced TCR beta cDNA from approximately 0.45 ug total RNA with a constant-region primer. Generation of the TCR beta libraries relied on three nested multiplex PCR rounds using slightly modified ARM-PCR. The first two PCR rounds, roughly 9 cycles each, used TRBV1-TRBV30 forward primers and a C-beta reverse primer. Each CDR3 protein is one row after TCRdb ran MiXCR on the multiplex PCR reads. Seen here are some 110,000 distinct CDR3 sequences, approximately 82% observed once, and the top ten hold approximately 21%. The CDR3 spans 14 residues. The V and J ends lost 4 bases and 9 bases, in that order; junction bases with no gene match: 5.

The clonotype comes from a man aged 35 to 55 with primary liver carcinoma and hepatitis B virus infection. This sequence joins TRBV12-3 or TRBV12-4 and TRBJ2-1; TRBD2 agrees at 11 bases. Sequenced sample: liver tumor tissue from sampling region 3. Subset denoted: tumor region T3, left-lateral pole. CDR3 sequence (DNA): TGTGCCAGCAGTTCCGTAGCGGGAGGGATTGAGCAGTTCTCC. Protein product: CASSSVAGGIEQFS.